This section outlines one TCR beta chain sequence together with its context. The target antigen is unknown. The sample comes from a study of post-analysis software for immune sequencing data. Across the whole study: The cohort encompassed relapsing-remitting, secondary progressive and progressive-relapsing multiple sclerosis disease courses. Findings and caveats of the study: Compared with controls, patients showed significantly lower normalized Chao1 diversity. The F measure placed samples prepared in the same batch into strongly shared clusters. Patients showed TRBV5-6, TRBV5-1 and TRBV20-1 among 4 or 5 TRBV segments more frequent than in controls.

The CDR3 runs 11 residues. Trimming left V 8 bases short and J 3 bases short, with 7 bases between. The germline V gene has CDR1 ENHRY and CDR2 SYGVKD. Carried by the TCR beta cDNA libraries were unique molecular identifiers. Yield was 450,000 to 650,000 cDNA molecules from about 1 to 10 million T cells. TCRdb redid the calling of the PCR reads with MiXCR, one entry per CDR3 protein. Of roughly 410,000 distinct CDR3 sequences listed, about a third were seen once; the top ten hold 13%. The sample comprised blood. The sequence came from a girl between 5 and 17 years old with multiple sclerosis. The chain combines TRBV10-3 with TRBJ2-5; D is unresolved. CDR3 amino acids: CAIAGEETQYF. The CDR3 coding sequence is TGTGCCATCGCTGGGGAAGAGACCCAGTACTTC.